Presented here are 3 T cell receptor beta chains from one specimen sequenced in a study of blood T cell repertoires in COVID-19. The repertoire was sequenced with immunoSEQ multiplex PCR; TCRdb's copy has only in-frame clones and lacks some. Among over 200,000 clones, approximately 90% were seen once, and the ten largest hold around 10%. The sequencing sample was made of peripheral blood. The receptors stem from a man in his forties or fifties with COVID-19, enrolled during active disease.

This chain joins TRBV3-1 (or the pseudogene TRBV3-2) and TRBJ2-2; 8 nucleotides match TRBD2. The CDR3 spans 15 residues. Germline lookup yields CDR1 LGHDT and CDR2 YNNKEL (reference sequence). V was pared by 1 base and J by 6 bases, with 4 bases of the junction left unmatched. The CDR3 DNA reads as TGTGCCAGCAGCCAAGTTGCCGGGAGGGCCGGGGAGCTGTTTTTT. It encodes CASSQVAGRAGELFF.

This clone was seen a handful of times. J is TRBJ1-1 and V is TRBV10-3; D gene uncertain. The V gene lost 4 bases and the J gene lost 5 bases, with 11 bases spanning the gap. The CDR3 is 13 amino acids. Looked up from germline, CDR1 is ENHRY and CDR2 is SYGVKD. CDR3 DNA sequence: TGTGCCATCAGTGTCTTGGCACATACTGAAGCTTTCTTT. It translates to CAISVLAHTEAFF.

The chain uses TRBV19 and TRBJ1-5; 8 bases are shared with TRBD1. The ends lost 0 bases at V and 7 bases at J; junction bases unmatched: 8. Per germline, CDR1 LNHDA and CDR2 SQIVND (reference sequence). The CDR3 contains 16 residues. The CDR3 nucleotides are TGTGCCAGTAGTATAGATTTCGGACAGGGTGTCCAGCCCCAGCATTTT. It specifies CASSIDFGQGVQPQHF.